This section outlines one T cell receptor (beta chain) sequence together with its context. It lacks a known antigen. Per-base qualities were not stored, and no clone one base away is much larger. For the CD8 naive samples, CD45RO-negative cells were positively selected for CCR7, yielding a CD45RA+CCR7+ population from which TemRA cells were excluded. The donors were healthy, HIV-negative adults who had no recently reported acute infections or vaccinations. Every donor was a Caucasian adult residing in Nashville, Tennessee, USA. After blood collection by leukapheresis, PBMCs were isolated using Ficoll-Histopaque density gradient centrifugation and then cryopreserved in the vapor phase of liquid nitrogen. Analytical flow cytometry was used to check the purity and quantity of each magnetically sorted T cell population. Each sorted fraction had its genomic DNA isolated and then quantified by UV absorbance on a Nanodrop 2000c.

These data originate in a study of shared clonotypes between healthy human individuals (dated by TCRdb to 2019 to 2021). At the level of the whole study: The cohort included a few men and two women between 18 and 49 years of age. For each donor, three plates each were used for CD4 naive and CD4 memory, two plates were used for CD8 naive, and one plate was used for CD8 memory. The study deeply sequenced blood TCR repertoires of about 5 healthy adults to estimate repertoire size and the extent of clonotype sharing between individuals. Different laboratories and diverse techniques were used to prepare libraries and sequence TCR repertoires, to increase sequencing depth and limit assay-specific biases. Leukapheresis yielded between about 0.85 and 10 billion PBMCs per donor. The paper's findings and limits, for the study overall: The genetic and exposure-history diversity represented was limited by the small number of donors. Naive subsets generally had larger estimated clonotype richness than memory subsets did. Incomplete sequencing was indicated by rarefaction of sorted-subset datasets, despite the large sequencing depth. Approximately 5% of naive CD4, 3.5% of naive CD8, 2% to 2.5% of memory CD4, and over 0.35% of memory CD8 clonotypes were shared across a handful of donors. Pairwise subsampling indicated that sequencing depth was expected to affect the degree of clonotype sharing among donors. Clonotypes shared by all four sorted-subset donors showed higher generation probabilities than non-shared clonotypes. Sampling was restricted to blood, and TCR repertoires in tissue are likely to differ from TCR repertoires in blood.

The germline V gene (reference sequence) yields MNHEY for CDR1 and SMNVEV for CDR2. Unmatched junction bases come to 11, with V trimmed by 2 bases and J by 2 bases. Including cysteine and phenylalanine, the CDR3 has 17 amino acids. Just the 51-base CDR3 DNA is kept, in frame starting at base 1. TCR CDR3 regions were amplified from genomic DNA by multiplex PCR using the deep immunoSEQ assay. Extracted genomic DNA from each cell subset was spread evenly across all wells of several immunoSEQ 96-well plates, with each plate serving as a replicate. For sorted subsets, approximately 200 ng of genomic DNA, equivalent to some 33,000 T cell genomes, went into each replicate PCR. Purified libraries were measured with a Qubit 3.0 fluorometer, size-checked on a Bioanalyzer 2100, and measured again with the KAPA Library Quantification kit. Every immunoSEQ 96-well plate was sequenced on a dedicated single-read 150-cycle Illumina NextSeq 550 flow cell. In the authors' own workflow: The immunoSEQ output contained only junctional sequences without quality scores, so filtering could not match that applied to full-length reads. To assign V/J genes and CDR3, sequences were annotated against IMGT germline references using PyIR, a Python wrapper for IgBLAST v1.9. Reads were filtered out if the reads had weak V/J assignments (E-value above 1e-6), no CDR3, stop codons, out-of-frame junctions, or ambiguous translated residues. V3J clonotypes were defined by identical inferred V gene, J gene, and CDR3 amino acid sequence. The percentage overlap between two repertoires was calculated by dividing the number of shared unique clonotypes by the size of the smaller repertoire. Repertoire richness was assessed with RTK rarefaction, the Chao1 estimator, and Recon v2.1 estimates of unobserved clonotypes. Generation probabilities were computed with OLGA for all TCRbeta clonotypes obtained by the gDNA method from a handful of donors. TCRdb took over this immuneACCESS table, retaining in-frame rearrangements with V and J assigned. Such tables are incomplete; in checked studies, under half of the missing clones stem from an unresolved V gene, and the remainder is unexplained. V and J calls plus clone size are reproduced from that table; the DNA served to infer D and trimming. The sample table lists hundreds of thousands of clones, roughly 95% of them with a count of one. The ten largest clonotypes hold around 0.12% of the sample.

Sequenced sample: naive CD8+ T cells sorted from blood. The cell subset or site tag for this specimen amounts to: CD45RA+CCR7+. The TCR originated in a woman aged 25 to 39 in good health. The chain is encoded by TRBV27 joined to TRBJ1-2; TRBD1 matches 7 bases in the middle. The encoded CDR3 is CASSLKGTGVTNYGYTF. The DNA sequence is as follows: TGTGCCAGCAGTTTAAAGGGTACAGGGGTCACAAACTATGGCTACACCTTC.